This T cell receptor (beta chain) was sequenced in a study of blood T cell repertoires in COVID-19. Study-level information: Acute-phase and convalescent COVID-19 samples originated in the United States, Italy and Spain.

Germline V gene data show CDR1 as SGHAT and CDR2 as FQNNGV. The CDR3 is made up of 14 amino acids. V was clipped by 4 bases and J by 4 bases; unmatched bases: 6. Authors' analysis steps: Estimation of nucleated cell counts was performed using reference gene primer amplification. Assay used: immunoSEQ multiplex PCR; TCRdb lists only in-frame clones, some missing. D and trimming come from the DNA, and the V and J calls and clone size come from that table. The top ten clones hold approximately 8.9% of a sample with 150,000 to 200,000 clones, 85% of them seen once. The sequenced material came from peripheral blood. The rearrangement joins TRBV11-2 to TRBJ1-1, with 7 positions matching TRBD1. The clonotype comes from a woman aged 55-70 years with acute or convalescent COVID-19. CDR3 sequence reads: CASSSMTGFTEAFF. The CDR3 DNA reads as TGTGCCAGCAGCTCGATGACAGGGTTCACTGAAGCTTTCTTT.